These T cell receptor beta chains were read from a single sample in a study of cytomegalovirus exposure and HLA in healthy donors. Some clones are missing from TCRdb's copy, which holds only in-frame ones; the method was immunoSEQ multiplex PCR. This sample carries approximately 220,000 clones, roughly 75% of them seen once, and the ten largest clones take under 2%. The material sequenced was PBMCs. The source is a woman aged 25 to 39 in good health and CMV-seronegative. The CDR3 runs from the conserved cysteine through the conserved F or W. A D gene is named only where the DNA matches it firmly. Where a row states a size, it is once, few, many or the class of an expanded clone; other rows omit it.

>NA|NA|TRBJ1-1|TRBV9
TGTGCCAGCAGCGTGGGGGGAGAGAACACTGAAGCTTTCTTT
CASSVGGENTEAFF
>NA|TRBD1|TRBJ2-7|TRBV27
TGTGCCAGCCGGGACAGGGGCGAGCAGTACTTC
CASRDRGEQYF
>NA|NA|TRBJ2-7|TRBV7-3
TGTGCCAGCAGCCCATTTGAGAGCTACGAGCAGTACTTC
CASSPFESYEQYF
>NA|NA|TRBJ2-1|TRBV27
TGTGCCAGCAGTTTGGCGGGGTTAATCAATGAGCAGTTCTTC
CASSLAGLINEQFF
>NA|NA|TRBJ2-7|TRBV9
TGTGCCAGCAGCGTAGACGTGGGGGCGAACTCCTACGAGCAGTACTTC
CASSVDVGANSYEQYF
>NA|NA|TRBJ1-1|TRBV4-2
TGTGCCAGCAGGCTACACAGGGCGAACACTGAAGCTTTCTTT
CASRLHRANTEAFF
>few|TRBD2|TRBJ2-2|TRBV5-1
TGCGCCAGCAAACTAGCGGGGTCTGACACCGGGGAGCTGTTTTTT
CASKLAGSDTGELFF
>NA|TRBD2|TRBJ2-1|TRBV15
TGTGCCACCAGCAACGGACTAGCGGGTGTCGATAAAGCCTACAATGAGCAGTTCTTC
CATSNGLAGVDKAYNEQFF
>NA|TRBD1|TRBJ1-2|TRBV5-1
TGCGCCAGCAGCTTGACCTGGACAGGGGAAGGCTACACCTTC
CASSLTWTGEGYTF
>NA|NA|TRBJ1-1|TRBV6-4
TGTGACAGCAGCGACCCTTACAGCACTGAAGCTTTCTTT
CDSSDPYSTEAFF
>NA|NA|TRBJ1-1|TRBV10-2
TGCGCCAGCAGTGACAGGGTATCGCGGCCCATAGGGGCTTTCTTT
CASSDRVSRPIGAFF
>NA|TRBD1|TRBJ1-1|TRBV5-1
TGCGCCAGCAGCTGGGACAGTGGTACGAACACTGAAGCTTTCTTT
CASSWDSGTNTEAFF
>NA|TRBD2|TRBJ2-7|TRBV6-6
TGTGCCACCCGGGGGGTGGGGGGTGGCCACGAGCAGTACTTC
CATRGVGGGHEQYF
>NA|NA|TRBJ2-2|TRBV30
TGTGCCTGGCAGGGGACGGGGTCCGGGGAGCTGTTTTTT
CAWQGTGSGELFF
>NA|NA|TRBJ2-5|TRBV9
TGTGCCAGCAGCGTAGGACAGAACACGTATAGAGAGACCCAGTACTTC
CASSVGQNTYRETQYF
>NA|TRBD1|TRBJ1-2|TRBV30
TGTGCCTGGAGTGGAGAGGGACAGAACTATGGCTACACCTTC
CAWSGEGQNYGYTF
>few|NA|TRBJ2-7|TRBV6-5
TGTGCCAGCGGAAAAGGTACCTGGACTGGTTCAAAGCAGTACTTC
CASGKGTWTGSKQYF
>NA|NA|TRBJ1-1|TRBV18
TGTGCCAGCTCCCCGGGTGACACTGAAGCTTTCTTT
CASSPGDTEAFF
>NA|TRBD1|TRBJ1-4|TRBV6-1
TGTGCCAGCAGGGAACCCGGGACAGGGATTGAAAAACTGTTTTTT
CASREPGTGIEKLFF
>NA|NA|TRBJ2-7|TRBV1
TGCACCAGCAGCCGAGACTCCGGGACTAGCGGGCCAAGCTCCTACGAGCAGTACTTC
CTSSRDSGTSGPSSYEQYF
>NA|TRBD1|TRBJ1-2|TRBV15
TGTGCCACCTCCTTCGCGGGGACAGGGAACTATGGCTACACCTTC
CATSFAGTGNYGYTF
>NA|NA|TRBJ2-7|TRBV6-5
TGTGCCAGCAGTTACTCGGACAGTTCCTACGAGCAGTACTTC
CASSYSDSSYEQYF
>NA|TRBD1|TRBJ2-7|TRBV29-1
TGCAGCGTTGCGAGGGGGCAAGGCGAGCAGTACTTC
CSVARGQGEQYF
>NA|TRBD1|TRBJ1-2|TRBV29-1
TGCAGCGCTCTACAGGGGGCAATTGGTGGCTACACCTTC
CSALQGAIGGYTF
>NA|TRBD2|TRBJ2-5|TRBV6-1
TGTGCCAGCAGTGAAATCGGGGAGGGGACCCAGTACTTC
CASSEIGEGTQYF
>NA|TRBD2|TRBJ2-1|TRBV19
TGTGCCAGTAGTAATCCCGGGACTAGCGGTATCAATGAGCAGTTCTTC
CASSNPGTSGINEQFF
>NA|NA|TRBJ2-2|TRBV7-2
TGTGCCAGCAGCTGGACCTTGACTAGATCAGCGAACACCGGGGAGCTGTTTTTT
CASSWTLTRSANTGELFF
>few|NA|TRBJ2-6|TRBV19
TGTGCCAGTAGTATCACGACAGGACTCAACGTCCTGACTTTC
CASSITTGLNVLTF
>NA|TRBD2|TRBJ2-5|TRBV5-8
TGTGCCAGCAGCGAGACCGGGACTAGCGGGAGAGAGACCCAGTACTTC
CASSETGTSGRETQYF
>NA|TRBD1|TRBJ1-2|TRBV6-4
TGTGCCAGCAGTTCCGACAGGGGGTCTGGCTACACCTTC
CASSSDRGSGYTF
>NA|NA|TRBJ2-4|TRBV4-1
TGCGCCAGCAGCCCTATGGGGGGCATTCAGTACTTC
CASSPMGGIQYF
>NA|NA|TRBJ1-6|TRBV7-9
TGTGCCAGCAGCCGCTCTGGGGGCCTAATGAACTCACCCCTCCACTTT
CASSRSGGLMNSPLHF
>once|TRBD1|TRBJ2-7|TRBV6-5
TGTGCCAGCAGTTTGACAGGGGGCGAACCCTACGAGCAGTACTTC
CASSLTGGEPYEQYF
>NA|NA|TRBJ2-7|TRBV6-6
TGTGCCAGCAGTTACTTGCCCGGGGGCTCCTACGAGCAGTACTTC
CASSYLPGGSYEQYF
>NA|NA|TRBJ2-1|TRBV5-1
TGCGCCAGCAGCTTGGGGCCCCGTGATATCAATGAGCAGTTCTTC
CASSLGPRDINEQFF
>NA|TRBD2|TRBJ2-1|TRBV27
TGTGCCAGCAGCCGACTAGCGGGAAACAATGAGCAGTTCTTC
CASSRLAGNNEQFF
>NA|NA|TRBJ1-1|TRBV4-1
TGCGCCAGCAGGCTGGACAGCAACACTGAAGCTTTCTTT
CASRLDSNTEAFF
>NA|TRBD1|TRBJ1-1|TRBV6-1
TGTGCCAGCAGGGACGACAGGGCTCCTGAAGCTTTCTTT
CASRDDRAPEAFF
>NA|NA|TRBJ1-5|TRBV7-3
TGTGCCAGCAGTTCCTATAGCAATCAGCCCCAGCATTTT
CASSSYSNQPQHF
>NA|TRBD1|TRBJ1-2|TRBV9
TGTGCCAGCAGCAGGGGACAGGGGGCTAACGGCTACACCTTC
CASSRGQGANGYTF
>NA|TRBD1|TRBJ1-6|TRBV6-6
TGTGCCAGCAGTCAGACCTGGGACAGCCAATATTCACCCCTCCACTTT
CASSQTWDSQYSPLHF
>NA|TRBD2|TRBJ2-1|TRBV7-6
TGTGCCAGCAGCTTAGCCCCGGGAGGGTACAATGAGCAGTTCTTC
CASSLAPGGYNEQFF
>NA|NA|TRBJ2-5|TRBV30
TGTGCCTGGAGTGTACTTAAAGAGACCCAGTACTTC
CAWSVLKETQYF
>once|NA|TRBJ1-6|TRBV25-1
TGTGCCAGCAGTGAAGACAGCTCCTATAATTCACCCCTCCACTTT
CASSEDSSYNSPLHF
>NA|TRBD2|TRBJ2-3|TRBV5-1
TGCGCCAGCAGTCACGGACTAGCGGACACAGATACGCAGTATTTT
CASSHGLADTDTQYF
>few|TRBD1|TRBJ1-1|TRBV19
TGTGCCAGTAGTAGGGACAGGGGTAGGAACACTGAAGCTTTCTTT
CASSRDRGRNTEAFF
>NA|NA|TRBJ2-1|TRBV5-1
TGCGCCAGCAGCTTGGCAGGGGAGATTTACAATGAGCAGTTCTTC
CASSLAGEIYNEQFF
>NA|NA|TRBJ2-1|TRBV27
TGTGCCAGCCTATCAGGGGGGGAGCAGTTCTTC
CASLSGGEQFF
>NA|NA|TRBJ1-1|TRBV14
TGTGCCAGCAGCCAAGTGGGGGCCACTGAAGCTTTCTTT
CASSQVGATEAFF
>NA|NA|TRBJ1-1|TRBV20-1
TGCAGTGCGAGGATCGGAGGTGAAGCTTTCTTT
CSARIGGEAFF
>NA|NA|TRBJ1-4|TRBV14
TGTGCCAGCAGCCGCAGAACAGGGAATGAAAAACTGTTTTTT
CASSRRTGNEKLFF
>NA|TRBD1|TRBJ1-1|TRBV28
TGTGCCACCCAACAGGGGTACACTGAAGCTTTCTTT
CATQQGYTEAFF
>few|TRBD2|TRBJ2-2|TRBV5-4
TGTGCCAGCAGCTTATATCGGGGGGCGAACACCGGGGAGCTGTTTTTT
CASSLYRGANTGELFF
>NA|TRBD1|TRBJ1-1|TRBV5-4
TGTGCCAGCAGCTCCCGGACAGGGAGGGACACTGAAGCTTTCTTT
CASSSRTGRDTEAFF
>NA|TRBD2|TRBJ2-7|TRBV6-1
TGTGCCAGCAGACACCGCGGGACTAGGGACTACGAGCAGTACTTC
CASRHRGTRDYEQYF